The entry below gives a single T cell receptor (beta chain) sequence along with its context. The sample originates from a study of blood T cell repertoires in COVID-19. At the level of the study: The United States, Italy and Spain were the sources of the acute and convalescent COVID-19 samples. PBMCs, B-cell-depleted T cells, or T cells were the source of the cDNA or gDNA that made up the material.

Authors' methods: Reference gene primer amplification in the assay estimated nucleated cell counts. Sequencing used immunoSEQ multiplex PCR; TCRdb keeps in-frame clones, though not all of them. From that table come the V and J calls and clone size; the DNA was used to work out D and trimming. Of about 270,000 clones listed, around 86% are singletons. This CDR3 region has 14 residues. The germline V and J ends were trimmed by 5 bases and 2 bases, with 11 bases remaining between them. From germline, CDR1 is SGHAT and CDR2 FQDESV (reference sequence). Sample: peripheral blood. The V gene is TRBV11-1, the J gene TRBJ2-3, with D perhaps matching TRBD1 (5 bases). This sequence originates from a woman between 55 and 75 years old with active or convalescent COVID-19. Written as DNA, the CDR3 is TGTGCCAGCAGCCCCCAAGGGGCCACAGATACGCAGTATTTT. It translates to CASSPQGATDTQYF.